The T cell receptor beta chain described here comes from a study of control samples from healthy donors and cancer patients. Profiling relied on immunoSEQ multiplex PCR, and the TCRdb table lists in-frame clones only, not all of them. The repertoire holds over 150,000 clones, with around 94% as singletons. Between the trimmed V and J ends, which lost 10 bases and 3 bases, there was a span of 12 bases. The CDR3 has 12 residues. The germline CDR1 and CDR2 sequences are LNHDA and SQIVND (reference sequence). The source material was blood. The origin of this receptor is a young woman in good health. This chain uses TRBV19 with TRBJ1-2; D is possibly TRBD1 (5 bases). CDR3 in amino acids: CATTKTDYGYTF. In DNA, the CDR3 is TGTGCCACCACGAAGACAGACTATGGCTACACCTTC.